This record concerns one T cell receptor (beta chain) sequence. The record originates from a study of blood T cell repertoires in COVID-19. Assay: immunoSEQ multiplex PCR; the TCRdb copy retains only in-frame clones and omits some. The sample has 330,000 or so clones, 88% seen once. Per germline, CDR1 SGHVS and CDR2 FNYEAQ. With 4 bases clipped from V and 3 bases from J, the junction kept 11 bases outside the gene matches. This CDR3 has 16 amino acids. J is TRBJ2-7 and V is TRBV7-6; 8 nucleotides align to TRBD1. The sequence was obtained from a man aged 30 to 45 who had recovered from COVID-19. Sequencing was performed on PBMCs or T cells enriched from blood (not recorded which). The CDR3: CASSSRQGADDYEQYF. CDR3 in DNA: TGTGCCAGCAGCTCCCGTCAGGGGGCGGATGACTACGAGCAGTACTTC.